The sequence of this T cell receptor (beta chain) was determined in a study of T cell changes during pregnancy in multiple sclerosis. This clone was seen a handful of times. The protocol was immunoSEQ multiplex PCR, while the TCRdb copy is restricted to in-frame clones and leaves out a portion. The table shows 40,000 to 60,000 clones, with about nine tenths occurring only once. This sample comprised peripheral blood, obtained in the first trimester of pregnancy. The TCR comes from a female donor in good health, enrolled as a control in a pregnancy study.

The CDR3 is CASTIQGQPQHF. CDR3 in DNA: TGTGCCAGCACGATACAGGGTCAGCCCCAGCATTTT. The rearrangement links TRBV6-4 to TRBJ1-5; possibly TRBD1 for D (6 bases). The CDR3 totals 12 residues. Germline CDR1 and CDR2: MRHNA and SNTAGT. V dropped 7 bases and J dropped 6 bases, with 10 bases sitting between them.